Each of the 17 T cell receptor beta chains below was sequenced from the same sample in a study of shared clonotypes between healthy human individuals. TCRdb's copy holds only in-frame clones and misses some; the assay was immunoSEQ multiplex PCR. The sample includes millions of clones, 90% to 95% seen only once; the top ten take 0.13%. Sequencing was done on a sample of naive CD4+ T cells sorted from blood. Documented subset: CD45RA+ positively selected. The receptors derive from a man aged 18 to 35 in good health.

Regarding this clone: This specimen includes other DNA sequences encoding the same CDR3. The gene calls are TRBV11-3 and TRBJ2-2, with TRBD1 matching 9 bases. The CDR3 runs 15 residues. V shed 3 bases, J shed 4 bases, and the junction held 3 bases outside the gene matches. Germline CDR1 reads SGHNT; CDR2 reads YENEEA. The CDR3 nucleotides read TGTGCCAGCAGCTTGGGACAGGGTTCCACCGGGGAGCTGTTTTTT. Encoded protein: CASSLGQGSTGELFF.

The rearrangement uses TRBV19 and TRBJ1-6, with D possibly being TRBD1 (5 bases). V lost 5 bases and J lost 9, with 17 bases in between. The CDR3 is 15 amino acids. Germline V gene data show CDR1 as LNHDA and CDR2 as SQIVND (reference sequence). The CDR3 region is CASSGRASEGSPLHF. CDR3 coding DNA: TGTGCCAGTAGTGGCAGGGCCTCCGAGGGTTCACCCCTCCACTTT.

The chain has TRBV19 and TRBJ1-1; 10 bases match TRBD1. Germline V CDR1 and CDR2: LNHDA, SQIVND (reference sequence). V lost 4 bases and J lost 0; bases outside the gene matches: 11. The CDR3 loop spans 18 amino acids. The CDR3 here is CASSTDRDRGLVNTEAFF. Here the CDR3 DNA reads TGTGCCAGTAGTACAGACCGGGACAGGGGTCTCGTGAACACTGAAGCTTTCTTT.

The chain combines TRBV5-1 with TRBJ2-5, with TRBD2 matching over 14 bases. The germline V gene encodes CDR1 SGHRS and CDR2 YFSETQ. The CDR3 loop spans 16 amino acids. With 4 bases clipped from V and 5 bases from J, the junction kept 7 bases outside the gene matches. The CDR3 sequence: CASSARLAGGEETQYF. The CDR3 DNA sequence: TGCGCCAGCAGCGCCCGACTAGCGGGAGGGGAGGAGACCCAGTACTTC.

This chain uses TRBV19 with TRBJ2-2; possible D gene TRBD1, 6 bases. Trimming took 5 bases from V and 3 from J, leaving 10 bases between them. Germline V CDR1 and CDR2: LNHDA, SQIVND (reference sequence). The CDR3 length is 14 residues. The CDR3, as DNA: TGTGCCAGTAGTGAGGCAGGGGACACCGGGGAGCTGTTTTTT. Its protein is CASSEAGDTGELFF. Using reference TRBV19 and TRBJ2-2 for the parts outside the CDR3, the full variable domain is DGGITQSPKYLFRKEGQNVTLSCEQNLNHDAMYWYRQDPGQGLRLIYYSQIVNDFQKGDIAEGYSVSREKKESFPLTVTSAQKNPTAFYLCASSEAGDTGELFFGEGSRLTVL.

The V and J genes are TRBV19 and TRBJ1-2; TRBD1 matches at 7 bases. V lost 6 bases and J lost 0; bases outside the gene matches: 13. The CDR3 spans 17 residues. CDR1 and CDR2 from the germline V gene are LNHDA and SQIVND (reference sequence). CDR3 DNA: TGTGCCAGTAGACACGGGGCAGGACAGGCGGCTAACTATGGCTACACCTTC. It encodes CASRHGAGQAANYGYTF.

This sequence joins TRBV5-6 and TRBJ2-3, with D perhaps TRBD1 or TRBD2 (7 bases each). Deletions cut 4 bases from V and 5 bases from J, with 20 bases between. The CDR3 length is 16 residues. Germline-derived CDR1 and CDR2 are SGHDT and YYEEEE. The CDR3 DNA is TGTGCCAGCAGCCCCCTAGCAGGGGGGGCCAAAGATACGCAGTATTTT. This translates into CASSPLAGGAKDTQYF.

The chain uses TRBV28 and TRBJ1-4; 7 nucleotides align to TRBD1. Germline trimming cut 5 bases from V and 3 bases from J; bases unmatched to any gene: 6. In germline, CDR1 is MDHEN, CDR2 SYDVKM. There are 15 residues in the CDR3. CDR3: CASSEQGPANEKLFF. For the CDR3, the DNA is TGTGCCAGCAGTGAACAGGGGCCCGCTAATGAAAAACTGTTTTTT.

V and J are TRBV11-2 and TRBJ1-3; D is unresolved. This CDR3 is 12 amino acids long. Germline lookup yields CDR1 SGHAT and CDR2 FQNNGV. V was pared by 5 bases and J by 7 bases, with 9 bases between. In nucleotides, the CDR3 is TGTGCCAGCAGCCCTTCTTCTAACACCATATATTTT. This encodes CASSPSSNTIYF.

The J gene is TRBJ2-4, the V gene TRBV28; 7 positions agree with TRBD1. Germline V lookup: CDR1 MDHEN, CDR2 SYDVKM. V lost 5 bases to trimming and J lost 6 bases; unmatched junction nucleotides: 7. The CDR3 spans 14 residues. The CDR3, as DNA: TGTGCCAGCAGTCCCCCCGACAGGGCAAACATTCAGTACTTC. It encodes CASSPPDRANIQYF. The full variable domain, in which reference TRBV28 and TRBJ2-4 provide the parts outside the CDR3, is DVKVTQSSRYLVKRTGEKVFLECVQDMDHENMFWYRQDPGLGLRLIYFSYDVKMKEKGDIPEGYSVSREKKERFSLILESASTNQTSMYLCASSPPDRANIQYFGAGTRLSVL.

This chain connects TRBV5-5 to TRBJ1-6; the match to TRBD1 covers 8 bases. This CDR3 contains 15 residues. From germline, CDR1 is SGHKS and CDR2 YYEKEE (reference sequence). Trimming cost V 4 bases and J 7 bases; bases outside gene matches: 7. CDR3 sequence (DNA): TGTGCCAGCAGCGCCTGGGGACAGGAGAATTCACCCCTCCACTTT. Amino acids: CASSAWGQENSPLHF.

The V and J genes are TRBV19 and TRBJ2-7; D unclear. The CDR3 contains 13 residues. Germline V CDR1 and CDR2: LNHDA, SQIVND (reference sequence). V dropped 3 bases and J dropped 3 bases, with 9 bases sitting between them. CDR3 amino acids: CASSMEGRYEQYF. CDR3 bases: TGTGCCAGTAGTATGGAAGGGCGCTACGAGCAGTACTTC.

This clone was detected once. V is TRBV5-1 and J is TRBJ1-1; no definite D call. Germline values: CDR1 SGHRS, CDR2 YFSETQ. V lost 1 base to trimming and J lost 5 bases, with 12 bases between them. The CDR3 is 14 residues long. The CDR3: CASSLISSQTEAFF. CDR3 DNA: TGCGCCAGCAGCTTGATCTCTTCGCAGACTGAAGCTTTCTTT. Full variable domain (missing parts from reference TRBV5-1 and TRBJ1-1): KAGVTQTPRYLIKTRGQQVTLSCSPISGHRSVSWYQQTPGQGLQFLFEYFSETQRNKGNFPGRFSGRQFSNSRSEMNVSTLELGDSALYLCASSLISSQTEAFFGQGTRLTVV.

Remarks on this clone: Other nucleotide sequences in the sample specify the same CDR3. The chain couples TRBV9 to TRBJ2-2; D not certain. Germline-derived CDR1 and CDR2 are SGDLS and YYNGEE. V gave up 2 bases and J gave up 1 base, with 6 bases separating them. CDR3 size: 14 residues. CDR3 in DNA: TGTGCCAGCAGCGTCTCCGGGAACACCGGGGAGCTGTTTTTT. Its protein product is CASSVSGNTGELFF.

This sequence joins TRBV7-9 and TRBJ1-2; no firm D call. Germline V CDR1 and CDR2: SEHNR, FQNEAQ (reference sequence). The CDR3 consists of 15 residues. Trimming shortened V by 1 base and J by 5 bases, and 14 bases separated the two germline ends. CDR3 protein: CASSLVPGDIYGYTF. In DNA form, the CDR3 reads TGTGCCAGCAGCTTAGTACCAGGTGATATTTATGGCTACACCTTC. Full variable domain (rest looked up from reference TRBV7-9 and TRBJ1-2): DTGVSQNPRHKITKRGQNVTFRCDPISEHNRLYWYRQTLGQGPEFLTYFQNEAQLEKSRLLSDRFSAERPKGSFSTLEIQRTEQGDSAMYLCASSLVPGDIYGYTFGSGTRLTVV.

J is TRBJ2-1 and V is TRBV5-1, with D perhaps being TRBD1 or TRBD2 (6 bases each). Trimming cost V 5 bases and J 8 bases, with 23 bases left between them. Looked up from germline, CDR1 is SGHRS and CDR2 is YFSETQ. There are 16 residues in the CDR3. Here the CDR3 reads CASRDTGRDIRDEQFF. The CDR3 DNA is TGCGCCAGCAGGGATACGGGGCGGGACATTAGGGATGAGCAGTTCTTC.

The J gene is TRBJ1-4, the V gene TRBV5-6; 8 bases are shared with TRBD1. Trimming at V came to 4 bases and at J to 6 bases, leaving 8 bases not matched to a gene. The CDR3 runs to 15 residues. CDR1 is SGHDT and CDR2 is YYEEEE in the germline V gene. DNA for the CDR3: TGTGCCAGCAGCGTCCGGGACAGGTTCTATGAAAAACTGTTTTTT. The encoded protein is CASSVRDRFYEKLFF.